This T cell receptor (beta chain) was found in a study of blood T cell repertoires in COVID-19. Study information: Sites in the United States, Italy and Spain provided acute and convalescent COVID-19 samples. PBMCs, B-cell-depleted T cells, or T cells provided the cDNA or gDNA that made up the material.

In the original workflow: Amplification from reference gene primers served as the basis for estimated nucleated cell counts. The data were produced by immunoSEQ multiplex PCR, yet TCRdb's version contains in-frame clones alone and is incomplete. The V and J calls and clone size were taken over from that table, and D and trimming were inferred from the DNA. Of 160,000 or so clones listed, 90% to 95% were seen once; the top ten hold 2%. Germline assignment: CDR1 GTSNPN and CDR2 SVGIG (reference sequence). The CDR3 contains 15 residues. V dropped 4 bases and J dropped 0 bases, with 15 bases sitting between them.

Sequencing was carried out using peripheral blood. The sequence came from a woman aged 55-69 years with COVID-19, enrolled during active disease. The V call is TRBV30, the J call TRBJ1-1; D is undetermined. CDR3 region: CAWTAGGRLNTEAFF. The CDR3 nucleotides read TGTGCCTGGACAGCAGGTGGGCGATTGAACACTGAAGCTTTCTTT.